The subject of this entry is one T cell receptor beta chain. This specimen belongs to a study of response to subunit inactivated influenza vaccine. Trimming left V 1 base short and J 8 bases short, with 9 bases between. Germline CDR1 is LGHNA and CDR2 is YSLEER. This CDR3 spans 13 amino acids. TCRdb analysed the RT-PCR reads with MiXCR anew, one entry per CDR3 protein. The sample lists 150,000 to 200,000 distinct CDR3 sequences, about 12% occurring once. The sample was also linked to a second study, of T cells expressing NK-cell markers. Per that study: The authors generated TCR beta cDNA through 5'RACE template switching with UMIs. Sorted CD3+CD56+NKG2C+, CD3+CD56+NKG2C- and CD3+CD56-NKG2C+ T-cell subsets were beta-chain profiled. With an anti-gamma-delta TCR antibody, sorting in several experiments was kept to alpha-beta TCR T cells. Roughly 6 donors showed dominant NKG2C+ clonotypes comprising about 1.0-7.5% of their CD8+ T cells. Where several donors were concerned, these clonotypes also led the CD3+CD56-NKG2C+ fraction.

The sequence came from a man between 50 and 59 years old who received an inactivated influenza vaccine. The sequenced sample was CD8+ T cells sorted from PBMCs, obtained 11 to 12 days after vaccination. The rearrangement uses TRBV4-3 and TRBJ2-1; D gene uncertain. CDR3 sequence (DNA): TGCGCCAGCAGCCAAGGCCCGTGGGATGAGCAGTTCTTC. This encodes CASSQGPWDEQFF.